This T cell receptor beta chain was profiled in a study of Tregs in tolerant kidney transplant recipients. Notes on the study in general: Findings come from small patient numbers and require larger validation.

The CDR3 is 17 residues long. J gave up 2 bases and V 6 bases, and 9 bases lay outside the gene matches. Germline V gives CDR1 SNHLY, CDR2 FYNNEI. Clones were sequenced by immunoSEQ multiplex PCR, and TCRdb holds only the in-frame ones, with some missing. This table has about 110,000 clones, around 91% appearing once. On this clone itself: No antigen is known for it.

The clonotype comes from a human donor who received a combined kidney and bone marrow transplant. The sequences come from CD4+ T cells from blood, collected before the transplant. The chain employs TRBV2 and TRBJ2-5; the match to TRBD2 covers 13 bases. CDR3 protein: CASRETSGGIWQETQYF. CDR3 in DNA: TGTGCCAGCAGGGAGACTAGCGGGGGGATTTGGCAAGAGACCCAGTACTTC.